This TCR beta chain is drawn from a study of T cell clonotyping in hematopoietic cell transplantation. Germline assignment: CDR1 SGHVS and CDR2 FQNEAQ. The CDR3 covers 15 residues. Trimming cost V 3 bases and J 7 bases, with 16 bases left between them. Sequencing used immunoSEQ multiplex PCR; TCRdb keeps in-frame clones, though not all of them. The sample has some 30,000 clones, around nine tenths seen once; the top ten hold approximately 12%. Samples: about 28 days before transplant, then days 30, 100 and 180 after. The chain couples TRBV7-8 to TRBJ2-1, with D perhaps matching TRBD1 (8 bases). The specimen was PBMCs, collected 100 days after allogeneic stem cell transplant. The TCR was taken from a female patient aged 50 to 60 who had an allogeneic stem cell transplant from a related donor, so the T cells may come from the graft donor. Some clones in this sample may be carry-over from other donors' samples. CDR3 region: CASSFRTGRGNEQFF. CDR3 bases: TGTGCCAGCAGCTTTCGGACAGGGAGGGGGAATGAGCAGTTCTTC. The complete variable domain, with remaining parts taken from reference TRBV7-8 and TRBJ2-1, reads GAGVSQSPRYKVAKRGQDVALRCDPISGHVSLFWYQQALGQGPEFLTYFQNEAQLDKSGLPSDRFFAERPEGSVSTLKIQRTQQEDSAVYLCASSFRTGRGNEQFFGPGTRLTVL.